These T cell receptor beta chains were read from a single sample in a study of T cells in Graves' hyperthyroidism and ophthalmopathy. TCRdb called the multiplex PCR reads again in MiXCR, with one record for every CDR3 protein. The sample lists some 380,000 distinct CDR3 sequences, around an eighth occurring once. The sequencing input was blood. These receptor sequences come from a man aged 25-40 years with Graves' hyperthyroidism that later progressed to Graves' ophthalmopathy. CDR3s include the opening cysteine and the closing phenylalanine or tryptophan. D genes are given only for firm matches. Not all rows give a size; the values are once, few, many and, for expanded clones, a class.

clone_size,v_call,cdr3_length,j_call,d_call,cdr3_aa,cdr3_nt
NA,TRBV4-1,13,TRBJ1-2,TRBD1,CASSRTGANGYTF,TGCGCCAGCAGCCGTACAGGGGCGAATGGCTACACCTTC
NA,TRBV24-1,11,TRBJ2-1,NA,CATSKGFEQFF,TGTGCCACCAGTAAGGGTTTTGAGCAGTTCTTC
few,TRBV9,18,TRBJ2-2,NA,CASSPRGGRGPNTGELFF,TGTGCCAGCAGCCCTAGGGGCGGGCGGGGGCCAAACACCGGGGAGCTGTTTTTT
many,TRBV6-1,15,TRBJ2-5,TRBD2,CASSEYGTIQETQYF,TGTGCCAGCAGTGAATACGGGACTATCCAAGAGACCCAGTACTTC
few,TRBV9,15,TRBJ2-3,TRBD2,CASTSTGGMTDTQYF,TGTGCCAGCACTTCTACCGGGGGGATGACAGATACGCAGTATTTT
many,TRBV5-1,14,TRBJ1-1,NA,CASSLWQTNTEAFF,TGCGCCAGCAGCTTGTGGCAGACGAACACTGAAGCTTTCTTT
NA,TRBV28,13,TRBJ1-1,TRBD1,CASSFLRGRQAFF,TGTGCCAGCAGTTTCCTGAGGGGGCGGCAAGCTTTCTTT
many,TRBV20-1,14,TRBJ2-7,NA,CSAMGSGSTYEQYF,TGCAGTGCTATGGGGTCTGGATCTACCTACGAGCAGTACTTC
many,TRBV27,13,TRBJ1-5,NA,CASSLSGVQPQHF,TGTGCCAGCAGTTTATCGGGTGTTCAGCCCCAGCATTTT
many,TRBV20-1,13,TRBJ2-3,NA,CSARLLSTDTQYF,TGCAGTGCTAGACTACTGAGCACAGATACGCAGTATTTT